This T cell receptor beta chain came from a study of cytomegalovirus exposure and HLA in healthy donors. Study findings and constraints: Common viral pathogens were later found to be apparently linked to several of the most significant clusters. A later analysis reportedly found that, within productive TCRs, an Asian-associated ancestry cluster had fewer N-insertions than the mean observed across the approximately 600 donors. Segments of the TCR beta V type were, in most cases, productive about 87% or about 30% of the time in an earlier analysis.

In the PCR, 60 Vbeta and 13 Jbeta primers were used. The repertoire was sequenced with immunoSEQ multiplex PCR; TCRdb's copy has only in-frame clones and lacks some. The sample has around 190,000 clones; roughly 78% are singletons. CDR3 length equals 14 residues. Trimming cost V 0 bases and J 1 base, with 7 bases left between them. Per the germline V gene, CDR1 is GTSNPN and CDR2 is SVGIG (reference sequence). A note on this clone: Its antigen is not identified.

Likely unrecorded immune exposures existed in these nominally healthy donors. The chain combines TRBV30 with TRBJ1-5, with unresolved D. The TCR sequence derives from a woman aged 35 to 49 in good health and CMV-seronegative. Sequencing used PBMCs. CDR3 nucleotides: TGTGCCTGGAGTGTAGCTGTGAGCAATCAGCCCCAGCATTTT. It codes for CAWSVAVSNQPQHF.